Described below is a single T cell receptor beta chain sequence and its context. This entry comes from a study of CD8 T cells in ankylosing spondylitis. TCRdb reprocessed the 5' RACE reads via MiXCR and lists one record per CDR3 protein. This sample has approximately 39,000 distinct CDR3 sequences, with about 11% found just once. The receptor was derived from a male donor with ankylosing spondylitis. Sequenced input: synovial fluid, either unsorted or a sorted T cell fraction (not recorded which).

The CDR3 loop reads CASTWTSGRVETQYF. The CDR3 bases are TGTGCCAGCACGTGGACTAGCGGGAGAGTAGAGACCCAGTACTTC. V and J are TRBV12-3 or TRBV12-4 and TRBJ2-5, with 13 bases aligning to TRBD2. After removal of 7 bases from V and 4 bases from J, the junction contained 6 bases not matched to a gene. The CDR3 extends over 15 amino acids.